This T cell receptor beta chain was documented in a study of shared clonotypes between healthy human individuals (dated by TCRdb to 2018 to 2021). Broadly, across the study: A couple of women and three men aged 18 to 49 years were included in the cohort. For each donor, CD4 naive and CD4 memory were each run on three plates, CD8 naive on two plates, and CD8 memory on one plate. To estimate repertoire size and how much clonotype sharing occurs between individuals, the study deeply sequenced the blood TCR repertoires of five healthy adults. To increase sequencing depth and limit assay-specific biases, different laboratories used diverse techniques to prepare libraries and sequence TCR repertoires. Each donor's leukapheresis produced roughly between about 0.85 and 10 billion PBMCs.

Regarding this clone: Its antigen is still unknown. No DNA is shown, since the ends of the CDR3 on it are uncertain; the CDR3 is the one TCRdb lists.

Donors were healthy HIV-negative adults with no recently reported acute infections or vaccinations. Every donor was a Caucasian adult living in Nashville, Tennessee, USA. CD4+ T cells were enriched through magnetic negative selection, after which naive cells were positively selected on CD45RA and the remaining negative fraction served as the memory subset. After blood collection by leukapheresis, PBMCs were isolated using Ficoll-Histopaque density gradient centrifugation and then cryopreserved in the vapor phase of liquid nitrogen. Analytical flow cytometry was used to check the purity and quantity of every magnetically sorted T cell population. Genomic DNA was isolated from every sorted fraction and measured by UV absorbance on a Nanodrop 2000c. The paper's findings and limits, for the study overall: Sharing across several donors was observed for approximately 5% of naive CD4, under 4% of naive CD8, 2% to 2.5% of memory CD4, and roughly 0.4% of memory CD8 clonotypes. Incomplete sequencing was indicated by rarefaction of sorted-subset datasets, despite the large sequencing depth. Based on pairwise subsampling, the degree of clonotype sharing among donors was expected to be affected by sequencing depth. Larger estimated clonotype richness was generally found for naive subsets than for memory subsets. Sampling was restricted to blood, and TCR repertoires in tissue are likely to differ from TCR repertoires in blood. The small number of donors limited the genetic and exposure-history diversity represented. Clonotypes shared by all four sorted-subset donors showed higher generation probabilities than non-shared clonotypes.

Using the deep immunoSEQ assay, TCR CDR3 regions were amplified from genomic DNA by multiplex PCR. Extracted genomic DNA from each cell subset was distributed evenly across all wells of several immunoSEQ 96-well plates, and each plate was treated as a replicate. For sorted subsets, 200 to 250 ng genomic DNA, equal to 25,000 to 35,000 T cell genomes, was loaded into each replicate PCR. The purified libraries were quantified using a Qubit 3.0 fluorometer, sized with a Bioanalyzer 2100, and then quantified again using the KAPA Library Quantification kit. A separate single-read 150-cycle Illumina NextSeq 550 flow cell was used to sequence each immunoSEQ 96-well plate. On the study's bioinformatics: The immunoSEQ output contained only junctional sequences without quality scores, so filtering could not match that applied to full-length reads. To assign V/J genes and CDR3, sequences were annotated against IMGT germline references using PyIR, a Python wrapper for IgBLAST v1.9. Reads were filtered out if the reads had weak V/J assignments (E-value above 1e-6), no CDR3, stop codons, out-of-frame junctions, or ambiguous translated residues. A V3J clonotype was defined by an identical inferred V gene, J gene, and CDR3 amino acid sequence. The percentage overlap between two repertoires was calculated by dividing the number of shared unique clonotypes by the size of the smaller repertoire. Repertoire richness was assessed with RTK rarefaction, the Chao1 estimator, and Recon v2.1 estimates of unobserved clonotypes. For all TCRbeta clonotypes obtained by the gDNA method from several donors, generation probabilities were computed with OLGA. TCRdb provides this immuneACCESS table in a form limited to in-frame rearrangements. Some clones are lacking; in checked studies, under half of them reflect an unresolved V gene, and why the rest are absent is not known. V and J calls plus clone size are reproduced from that table; the DNA served to infer D and trimming. The sample table holds approximately 530,000 clones, of which 90% to 97% were seen once. 0.055% to 0.075% of the sample lies in the top ten.

Per the germline V gene, MDHEN is the CDR1 and SYDVKM is the CDR2. Spanning cysteine to phenylalanine, the CDR3 consists of 17 amino acids. The chain is encoded by TRBV28 joined to TRBJ2-7; TRBD2 reflects the table's D call only, with no check against the DNA. The sequence was obtained from a woman aged 25 to 39 in good health. Sequenced material: naive CD4+ T cells sorted from blood. In light of the paper, this sample's cell subset or site label describes: CD45RA+ positively selected. For the CDR3, the sequence is CASSSSGLAADLYEQYF.